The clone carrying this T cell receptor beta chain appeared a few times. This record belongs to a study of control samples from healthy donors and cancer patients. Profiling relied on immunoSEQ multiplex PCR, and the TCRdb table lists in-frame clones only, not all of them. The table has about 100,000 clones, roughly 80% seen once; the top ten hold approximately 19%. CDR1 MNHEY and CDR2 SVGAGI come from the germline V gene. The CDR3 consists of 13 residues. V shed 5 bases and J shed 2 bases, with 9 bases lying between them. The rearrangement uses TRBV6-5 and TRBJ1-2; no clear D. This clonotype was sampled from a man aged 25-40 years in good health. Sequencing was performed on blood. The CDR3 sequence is CASSRTGNYGYTF. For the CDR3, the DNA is TGTGCCAGCAGTCGAACGGGAAACTATGGCTACACCTTC.